This TCR beta chain was observed in a study of OX40 agonist ivuxolimab in advanced cancers. Study-level background: The costimulatory receptor OX40 (CD134) was targeted by ivuxolimab, a fully human IgG2 agonistic monoclonal antibody. Intravenous ivuxolimab was administered to patients every 2 weeks at six dose levels: 0.01, 0.1, 0.3, 1.5, 3 and 10 mg/kg. Among the roughly 50 dose-escalation patients, 19 had hepatocellular carcinoma, about 15 melanoma, 9 renal cell carcinoma and 9 head and neck cancer. A male proportion of 82.7% and a mean age of about 60 years, ranging from 23 to 79, were recorded for the dose-escalation cohort. Prior anti-PD-1, anti-PD-L1 or anti-CTLA-4 therapy was permitted, and checkpoint inhibitors had been received by about two fifths of dose-escalation patients. Partial responses occurred in three dose-escalation patients, of whom one had hepatocellular carcinoma and two had cutaneous melanoma. The purpose of peripheral TCRbeta sequencing was to test whether ivuxolimab changed TCR sequence diversity and led to clonal T-cell expansion. The monotherapy dose-escalation portion (N = 52 patients) of the phase I ivuxolimab trial is reported in the paper. Study-wide findings and limitations: Low levels of normalized T-cell clonal expansion were also shown by some nonresponding patients. The antigen specificity of the peripheral T cells that underwent clonal expansion was not determined. After ivuxolimab, CD8+ T cells had more expanded clones than CD4+ T cells on average. In partial responders in the 0.1-3.0 mg/kg groups, normalized peripheral clonal expansion was found to be among the lowest, especially among CD8+ T cells. Clonal expansion of both CD4+ and CD8+ blood T cells was observed from baseline to week 6 at doses 0.1 to 3.0 mg/kg.

This clone was found once. Its antigen is unknown. Per-base quality was not reported, and no clone a single base away is much larger than it. The CDR1 and CDR2 encoded by the germline V gene are SGHRS and YFSETQ. The CDR3 holds 14 amino acids from the cysteine to the phenylalanine. This entry keeps only the CDR3 DNA: 42 bases, framed from base 1. V and J are trimmed by 5 bases and 4 bases, and the gene matches miss 3 bases of the junction. Genomic DNA was extracted from sorted cells for sequencing of the TCRbeta CDR3 region. TCRbeta CDR3 regions were sequenced using the immunoSEQ Assay. Here the immuneACCESS table is served through TCRdb, limited to in-frame sequences with V and J called. Missing clones are a known gap in these copies; in checked studies unresolved V genes cover under half, and the rest lacks a known reason. Recorded for this sample are about 100,000 clones; approximately 90% of them occurred a single time. The top ten hold roughly 0.56% of the sample.

The trial excluded patients who had a history of autoimmune disease or were on systemic immunosuppression. Peripheral blood for TCR sequencing was collected from all dose cohorts at baseline, on cycle 4 day 1, and on cycle 7 day 1. The samples were drawn from a first-in-human, open-label, multicenter phase I dose-escalation trial of ivuxolimab. Adults with locally advanced or metastatic head and neck squamous cell, hepatocellular, melanoma or renal cell carcinoma were enrolled in the trial. Before TCR sequencing, CD4+ T cells and CD8+ T cells from peripheral blood were sorted into separate populations.

The sequenced sample was CD4+ or CD8+ T cells sorted from blood, obtained in a trial of the OX40 agonist ivuxolimab. The V gene is TRBV5-1 and the J gene is TRBJ2-2; TRBD2 fits 9 bases in the junction. The receptor was derived from an adult with an advanced solid tumor such as melanoma, head and neck, liver or kidney cancer. The base sequence is TGCGCCAGCAGGGCGGGAGGGAGCACCGGGGAGCTGTTTTTT. It translates as CASRAGGSTGELFF.